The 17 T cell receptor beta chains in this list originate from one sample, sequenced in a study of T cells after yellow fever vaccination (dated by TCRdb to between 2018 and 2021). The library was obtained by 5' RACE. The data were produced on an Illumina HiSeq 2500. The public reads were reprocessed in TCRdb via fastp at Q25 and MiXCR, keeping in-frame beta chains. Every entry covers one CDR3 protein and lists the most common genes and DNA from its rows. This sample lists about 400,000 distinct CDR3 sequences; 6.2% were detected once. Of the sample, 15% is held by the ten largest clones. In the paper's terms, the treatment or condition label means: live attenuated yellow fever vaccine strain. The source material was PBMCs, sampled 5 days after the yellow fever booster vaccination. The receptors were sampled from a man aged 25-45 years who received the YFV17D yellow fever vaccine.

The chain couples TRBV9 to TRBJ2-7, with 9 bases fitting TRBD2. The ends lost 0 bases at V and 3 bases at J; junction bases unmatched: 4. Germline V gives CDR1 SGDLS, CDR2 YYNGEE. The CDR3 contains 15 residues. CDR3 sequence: CASSVGAGGNYEQYF. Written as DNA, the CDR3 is TGTGCCAGCAGCGTAGGAGCGGGGGGAAACTACGAGCAGTACTTC.

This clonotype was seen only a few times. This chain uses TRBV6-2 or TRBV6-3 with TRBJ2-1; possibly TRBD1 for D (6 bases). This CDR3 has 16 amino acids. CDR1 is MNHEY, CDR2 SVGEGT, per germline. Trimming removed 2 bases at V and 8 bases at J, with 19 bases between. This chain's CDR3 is CASSYLGPIGGDEQFF. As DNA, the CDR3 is TGTGCCAGCAGTTACCTCGGTCCAATTGGGGGCGATGAGCAGTTCTTC.

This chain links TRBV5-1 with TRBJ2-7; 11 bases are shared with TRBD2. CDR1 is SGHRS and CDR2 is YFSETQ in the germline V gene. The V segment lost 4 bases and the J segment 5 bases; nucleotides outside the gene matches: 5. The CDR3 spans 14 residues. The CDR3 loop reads CASSIAGGNNEQYF. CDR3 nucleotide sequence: TGCGCCAGCAGCATAGCGGGAGGGAACAACGAGCAGTACTTC.

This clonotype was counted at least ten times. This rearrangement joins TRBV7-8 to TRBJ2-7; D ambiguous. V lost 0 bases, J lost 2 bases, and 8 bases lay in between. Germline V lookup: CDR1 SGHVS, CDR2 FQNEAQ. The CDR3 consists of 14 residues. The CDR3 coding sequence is TGTGCCAGCAGCTTAGCACACTCGACCTACGAGCAGTACTTC. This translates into CASSLAHSTYEQYF. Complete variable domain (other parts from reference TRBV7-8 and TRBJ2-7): GAGVSQSPRYKVAKRGQDVALRCDPISGHVSLFWYQQALGQGPEFLTYFQNEAQLDKSGLPSDRFFAERPEGSVSTLKIQRTQQEDSAVYLCASSLAHSTYEQYFGPGTRLTVT.

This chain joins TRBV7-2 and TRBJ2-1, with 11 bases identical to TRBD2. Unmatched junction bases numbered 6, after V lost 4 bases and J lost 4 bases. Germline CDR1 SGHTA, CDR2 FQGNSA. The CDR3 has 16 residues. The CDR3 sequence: CASSYPGTSGYNEQFF. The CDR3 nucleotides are TGTGCCAGCAGCTACCCCGGGACTAGCGGTTACAATGAGCAGTTCTTC.

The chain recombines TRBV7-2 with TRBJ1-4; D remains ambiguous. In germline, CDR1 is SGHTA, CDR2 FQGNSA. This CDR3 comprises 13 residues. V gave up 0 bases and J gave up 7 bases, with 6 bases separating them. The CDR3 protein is CASSLAGIEKLFF. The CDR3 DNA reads TGTGCCAGCAGCTTAGCAGGAATTGAAAAACTGTTTTTT.

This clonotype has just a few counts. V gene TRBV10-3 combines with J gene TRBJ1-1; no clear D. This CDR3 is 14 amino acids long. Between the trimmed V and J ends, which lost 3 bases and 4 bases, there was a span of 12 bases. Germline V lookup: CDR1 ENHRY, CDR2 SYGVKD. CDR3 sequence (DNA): TGTGCCATCAGTGACTCCAACAAGGGCACTGAAGCTTTCTTT. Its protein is CAISDSNKGTEAFF.

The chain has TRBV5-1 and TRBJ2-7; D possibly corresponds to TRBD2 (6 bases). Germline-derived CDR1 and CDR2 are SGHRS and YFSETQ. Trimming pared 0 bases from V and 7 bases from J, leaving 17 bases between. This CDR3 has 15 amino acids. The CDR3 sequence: CASSLGGVTTWEQYF. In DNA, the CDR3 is TGCGCCAGCAGCTTGGGGGGGGTAACTACGTGGGAGCAGTACTTC.

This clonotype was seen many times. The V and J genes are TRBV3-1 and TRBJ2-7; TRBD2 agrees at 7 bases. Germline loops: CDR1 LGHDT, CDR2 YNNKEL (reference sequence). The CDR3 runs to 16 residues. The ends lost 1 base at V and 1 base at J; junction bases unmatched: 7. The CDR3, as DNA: TGTGCCAGCAGCCAAGTAGAGACTAGCCTTTCCTACGAGCAGTACTTC. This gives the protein CASSQVETSLSYEQYF.

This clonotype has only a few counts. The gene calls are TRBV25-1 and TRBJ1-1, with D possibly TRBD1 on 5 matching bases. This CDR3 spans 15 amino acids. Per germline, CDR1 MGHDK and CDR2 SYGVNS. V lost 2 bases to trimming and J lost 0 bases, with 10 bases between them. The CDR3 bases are TGTGCCAGCAGTGAAGCGGGGGTCATGAACACTGAAGCTTTCTTT. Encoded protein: CASSEAGVMNTEAFF.

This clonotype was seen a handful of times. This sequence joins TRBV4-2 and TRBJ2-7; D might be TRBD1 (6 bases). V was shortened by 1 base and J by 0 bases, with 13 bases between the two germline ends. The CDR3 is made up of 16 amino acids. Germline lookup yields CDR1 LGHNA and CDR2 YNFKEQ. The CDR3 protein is CASSQGLRDNSYEQYF. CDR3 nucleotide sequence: TGTGCCAGCAGCCAAGGACTTCGGGACAACTCCTACGAGCAGTACTTC.

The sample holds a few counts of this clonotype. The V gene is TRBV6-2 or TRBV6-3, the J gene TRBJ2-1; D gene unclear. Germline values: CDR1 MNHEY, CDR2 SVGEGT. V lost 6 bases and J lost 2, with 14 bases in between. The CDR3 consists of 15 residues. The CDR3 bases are TGTGCCAGCAGCTCCGGTAGGCGTGCCTACAATGAGCAGTTCTTC. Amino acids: CASSSGRRAYNEQFF.

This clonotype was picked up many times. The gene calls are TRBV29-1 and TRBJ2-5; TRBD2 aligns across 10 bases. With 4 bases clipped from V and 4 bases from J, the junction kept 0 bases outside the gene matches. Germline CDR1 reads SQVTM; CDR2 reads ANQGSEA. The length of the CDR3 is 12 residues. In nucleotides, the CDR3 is TGCAGCGTTGTAGCGGGAGGAGAGACCCAGTACTTC. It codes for CSVVAGGETQYF.

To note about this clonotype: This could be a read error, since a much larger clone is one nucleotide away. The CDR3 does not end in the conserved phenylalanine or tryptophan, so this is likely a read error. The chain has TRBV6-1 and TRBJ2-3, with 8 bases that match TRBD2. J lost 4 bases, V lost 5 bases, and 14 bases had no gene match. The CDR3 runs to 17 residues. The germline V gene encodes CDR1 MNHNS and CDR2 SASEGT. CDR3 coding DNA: TGTGCCAGCAGTAAAAATGCGGCGTTAGCGGGATCAGATACGCAGTATTAT. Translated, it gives CASSKNAALAGSDTQYY.

Written as DNA, the CDR3 is TGTGCCAGCGGCGGCCCCAGGGGAGGCAATGAGCAGTTCTTC. Residues: CASGGPRGGNEQFF. This rearrangement joins TRBV6-1 to TRBJ2-1, with D perhaps assigned TRBD1 or TRBD2 (6 bases each). The V and J ends lost 8 bases and 6 bases respectively, with 17 bases between them. CDR1 MNHNS and CDR2 SASEGT come from the germline V gene. The CDR3 consists of 14 residues.

The CDR3 reads CSATPGGWEETQYF. Written as DNA, the CDR3 is TGCAGTGCTACCCCAGGCGGGTGGGAAGAGACCCAGTACTTC. V gene TRBV20-1 combines with J gene TRBJ2-5; maybe TRBD2 (5 bases). V was trimmed by 4 bases and J by 3 bases, leaving 15 bases between them. CDR3 size: 14 residues. Germline V gives CDR1 DFQATT, CDR2 SNEGSKA (reference sequence).

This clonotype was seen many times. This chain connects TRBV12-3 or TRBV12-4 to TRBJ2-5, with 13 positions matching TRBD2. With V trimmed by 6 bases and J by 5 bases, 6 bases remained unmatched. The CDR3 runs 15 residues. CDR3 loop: CASSPTSGRFETQYF. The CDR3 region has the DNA TGTGCCAGCAGCCCGACTAGCGGGAGGTTTGAGACCCAGTACTTC.